This T cell receptor (beta chain) stems from a study of beta chain features in type 1 diabetes. The study's findings and limits: Moderate yet significant TCRB CDR3 shortening was seen in Type 1 diabetes patients in all four CD4+ subsets.

Isolated RNA was reverse transcribed in full, so expressed TCRB transcripts were sequenced. Profiling relied on immunoSEQ multiplex PCR, and the TCRdb table lists in-frame clones only, not all of them. The sample has under 250,000 clones; approximately 13% are singletons. This clone occurred a few times. The antigen is unknown. CD4+ naive, central memory, regulatory and stem cell-like memory cells were sorted via CD45RO/CCR7/CD25/CD127/CD95/CD27. The CDR3 has 12 residues. In germline, CDR1 is MNHNY, CDR2 SVGAGI (reference sequence). The V gene lost 6 bases and the J gene lost 8 bases, with 13 bases spanning the gap.

The specimen sequenced was naive CD4+ T cells from blood. V usage is TRBV6-6 and J usage is TRBJ1-2; D perhaps matches TRBD1 (5 bases). The receptor comes from a man under 40 with type 1 diabetes. CDR3 sequence reads: CASSPGQSGYTF. CDR3 DNA: TGTGCCAGCAGCCCAGGACAAAGCGGCTACACCTTC.